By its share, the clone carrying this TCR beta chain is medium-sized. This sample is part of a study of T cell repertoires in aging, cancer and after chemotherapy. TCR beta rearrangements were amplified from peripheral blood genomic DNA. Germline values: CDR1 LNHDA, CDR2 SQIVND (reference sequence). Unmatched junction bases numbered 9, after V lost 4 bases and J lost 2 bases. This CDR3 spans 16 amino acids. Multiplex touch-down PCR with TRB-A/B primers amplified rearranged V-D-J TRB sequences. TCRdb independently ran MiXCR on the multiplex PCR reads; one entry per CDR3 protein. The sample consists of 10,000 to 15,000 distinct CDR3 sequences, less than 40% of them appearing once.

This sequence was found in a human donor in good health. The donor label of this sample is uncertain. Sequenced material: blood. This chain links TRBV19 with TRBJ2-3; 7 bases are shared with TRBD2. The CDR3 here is CASSTVAGLATDTQYF. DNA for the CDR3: TGTGCCAGTAGTACCGTAGCGGGCCTCGCCACAGATACGCAGTATTTT.